Presented here are 7 T cell receptor beta chains from one specimen sequenced in a study of shared clonotypes between healthy human individuals. TCRdb's table, derived via immunoSEQ multiplex PCR, lists solely in-frame clones and lacks some. The data hold hundreds of thousands of clones, with 90% to 96% observed a single time. Specimen: naive CD4+ T cells sorted from blood. Noted subset: CD45RA+ positively selected. These receptors all stem from a woman in her thirties in good health.

The J gene is TRBJ2-5, the V gene TRBV5-4; perhaps TRBD1 as D (6 bases). V shed 0 bases and J shed 4 bases, with 10 bases lying between them. Germline loops: CDR1 SGHNT, CDR2 YYREEE (reference sequence). The CDR3 loop spans 14 amino acids. Written as DNA, the CDR3 is TGTGCCAGCAGCTTGGAGGGGGTGTTAGAGACCCAGTACTTC. Its protein is CASSLEGVLETQYF.

The V and J genes are TRBV20-1 and TRBJ2-3; D is undetermined. V lost 5 bases, J lost 6 bases, and 6 bases lay in between. Looked up from germline, CDR1 is DFQATT and CDR2 is SNEGSKA (reference sequence). The length of the CDR3 is 10 residues. CDR3 sequence (DNA): TGCAGTGCTCGGAAGGATACGCAGTATTTT. This codes for CSARKDTQYF.

The rearrangement uses TRBV30 and TRBJ2-7; TRBD1 is a possible D gene (6 bases). The V end was cut by 5 bases, the J end by 2 bases, with 10 bases between. This CDR3 is 12 amino acids long. The germline V gene has CDR1 GTSNPN and CDR2 SVGIG (reference sequence). In DNA form, the CDR3 reads TGTGCCTGGGGACAGTTCCCCTACGAGCAGTACTTC. This translates into CAWGQFPYEQYF.

This chain uses TRBV27 with TRBJ2-3, with a weak D call TRBD2 (5 bases). The CDR3 covers 16 residues. CDR1 and CDR2 (germline): MNHEY, SMNVEV (reference sequence). V lost 3 bases, J lost 1 base, and 14 bases lay in between. The CDR3 loop reads CASSLGVSGGTDTQYF. DNA for the CDR3: TGTGCCAGCAGTTTGGGTGTGAGCGGAGGCACAGATACGCAGTATTTT.

V is TRBV5-1 and J is TRBJ2-5; D unclear. The DNA end is a closer match to TRBJ2-7, so the J assignment may be wrong. The CDR3 sequence is 14 residues long. CDR1 and CDR2 (germline): SGHRS, YFSETQ. The CDR3 loop reads CASSLALGNYEQYF. For the CDR3, the DNA is TGCGCCAGCAGCTTGGCCTTGGGGAACTACGAGCAGTACTTC.

The J gene is TRBJ1-3, the V gene TRBV28; no clear D. The CDR3 totals 14 residues. V lost 3 bases and J 0 bases, leaving 6 bases between the germline ends. Germline CDR1 and CDR2: MDHEN and SYDVKM. CDR3 coding DNA: TGTGCCAGCAGTTTCCAGAGCTCTGGAAACACCATATATTTT. This gives the protein CASSFQSSGNTIYF. The full variable domain, rest sourced from reference TRBV28 and TRBJ1-3, is DVKVTQSSRYLVKRTGEKVFLECVQDMDHENMFWYRQDPGLGLRLIYFSYDVKMKEKGDIPEGYSVSREKKERFSLILESASTNQTSMYLCASSFQSSGNTIYFGEGSWLTVV.

The chain is built from TRBV7-9 and TRBJ1-4; 9 bases are a match to TRBD1. V lost 3 bases, J lost 5 bases, and 7 bases stayed unmatched. There are 16 residues in the CDR3. The germline gives CDR1 SEHNR, CDR2 FQNEAQ (reference sequence). The CDR3 DNA sequence: TGTGCCAGCAGCTTCCCCGCCGGGACAGGGAATGAAAAACTGTTTTTT. Amino acid sequence: CASSFPAGTGNEKLFF.